A selection of T cell receptor beta chains follows, all from one sample in a study of cytomegalovirus exposure and HLA in healthy donors. Method: immunoSEQ multiplex PCR; TCRdb's copy keeps in-frame clones and lacks some. The sample shows approximately 70,000 clones, roughly 80% of them seen only once. The material sequenced was PBMCs. These receptors were obtained from a man aged 60 to 75 in good health and CMV-seropositive. CDR3s include the opening cysteine and the closing phenylalanine or tryptophan. Each record gives: V gene, clone size, J gene, D gene, CDR3 protein, CDR3 DNA. A D gene is named only where the DNA matches it firmly. Some rows have no size entry. The others give once, few or many, or a class for an expanded clone.

>TRBV29-1|NA|TRBJ2-7|NA
CSVEGGEGVWTQYF
TGCAGCGTTGAAGGGGGGGAAGGCGTTTGGACTCAGTACTTC
>TRBV13|NA|TRBJ1-4|NA
CASSTRVTNEKLFF
TGTGCCAGCAGCACCAGGGTCACTAATGAAAAACTGTTTTTT
>TRBV28|NA|TRBJ2-7|NA
CASSFLDRSYEQYF
TGTGCCAGCAGTTTCCTCGACAGATCCTACGAGCAGTACTTC
>TRBV29-1|NA|TRBJ2-7|TRBD2
CSVGTRAGGLPYEQYF
TGCAGCGTTGGGACAAGAGCGGGAGGGCTCCCCTACGAGCAGTACTTC
>TRBV7-9|NA|TRBJ2-7|NA
CASSFGPPAGANYEQYF
TGTGCCAGCAGCTTCGGTCCCCCCGCAGGGGCAAACTACGAGCAGTACTTC
>TRBV10-2|NA|TRBJ2-3|TRBD2
CASSGGGRAADTQYF
TGCGCCAGCAGTGGGGGCGGGAGGGCCGCGGATACGCAGTATTTT
>TRBV6-5|NA|TRBJ1-4|NA
CASSYSPAAREKLFF
TGTGCCAGCAGTTACTCTCCGGCAGCGCGCGAAAAACTGTTTTTT
>TRBV19|NA|TRBJ2-1|TRBD1
CASSSRDRVNEQFF
TGTGCCAGTAGTTCAAGGGACAGGGTCAATGAGCAGTTCTTC
>TRBV11-2|NA|TRBJ2-2|NA
CASSLAGSYNTGELFF
TGTGCCAGCAGCTTAGCTGGTAGCTATAACACCGGGGAGCTGTTTTTT
>TRBV6-5|few|TRBJ1-2|NA
CASSFLTGPNYGYTF
TGTGCCAGCAGTTTTCTAACAGGACCTAACTATGGCTACACCTTC
>TRBV10-2|NA|TRBJ2-5|TRBD2
CASRIPGLEAETQYF
TGCGCCAGCAGAATCCCGGGACTAGAGGCGGAGACCCAGTACTTC
>TRBV19|NA|TRBJ1-2|NA
CASSPTGAGGYTF
TGTGCCAGTAGCCCGACGGGAGCGGGAGGCTACACCTTC
>TRBV5-1|NA|TRBJ2-7|NA
CASSLEDRGYEQYF
TGCGCCAGCAGCTTGGAGGACAGAGGATACGAGCAGTACTTC